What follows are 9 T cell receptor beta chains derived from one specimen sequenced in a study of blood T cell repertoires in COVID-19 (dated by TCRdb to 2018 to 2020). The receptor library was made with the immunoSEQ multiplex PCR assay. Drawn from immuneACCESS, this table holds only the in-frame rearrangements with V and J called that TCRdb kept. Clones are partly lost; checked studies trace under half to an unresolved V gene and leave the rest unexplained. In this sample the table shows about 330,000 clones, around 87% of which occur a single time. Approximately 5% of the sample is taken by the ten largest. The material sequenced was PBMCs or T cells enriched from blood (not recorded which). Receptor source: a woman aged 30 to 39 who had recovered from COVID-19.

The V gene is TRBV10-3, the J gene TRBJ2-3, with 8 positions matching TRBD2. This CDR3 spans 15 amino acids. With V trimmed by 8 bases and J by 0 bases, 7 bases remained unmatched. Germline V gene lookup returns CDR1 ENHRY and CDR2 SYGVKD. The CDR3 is CAILRGDPSTDTQYF. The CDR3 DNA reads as TGTGCCATCCTGCGGGGGGATCCTAGCACAGATACGCAGTATTTT.

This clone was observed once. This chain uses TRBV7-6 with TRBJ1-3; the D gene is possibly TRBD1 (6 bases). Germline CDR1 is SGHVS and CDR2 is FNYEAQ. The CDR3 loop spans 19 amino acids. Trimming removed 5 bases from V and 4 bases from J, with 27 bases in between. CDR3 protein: CASSPRPGALVGRGNTIYF. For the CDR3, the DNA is TGTGCCAGCAGCCCCCGGCCAGGGGCCCTCGTGGGACGAGGAAACACCATATATTTT. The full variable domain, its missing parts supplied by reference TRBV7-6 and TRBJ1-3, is GAGVSQSPRYKVTKRGQDVALRCDPISGHVSLYWYRQALGQGPEFLTYFNYEAQQDKSGLPNDRFSAERPEGSISTLTIQRTEQRDSAMYRCASSPRPGALVGRGNTIYFGEGSWLTVV.

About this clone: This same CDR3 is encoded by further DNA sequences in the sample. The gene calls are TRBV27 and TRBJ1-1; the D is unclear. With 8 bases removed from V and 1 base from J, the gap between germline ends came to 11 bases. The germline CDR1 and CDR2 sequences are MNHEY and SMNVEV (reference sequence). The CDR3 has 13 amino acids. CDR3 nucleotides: TGTGCCAGCTCTCTCACTGGGAACACTGAAGCTTTCTTT. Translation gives CASSLTGNTEAFF.

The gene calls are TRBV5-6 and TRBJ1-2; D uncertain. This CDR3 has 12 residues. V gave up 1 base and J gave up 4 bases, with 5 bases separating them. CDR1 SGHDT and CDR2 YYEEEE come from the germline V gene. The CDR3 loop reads CASSLPSYGYTF. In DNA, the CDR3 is TGTGCCAGCAGCTTGCCATCCTATGGCTACACCTTC.

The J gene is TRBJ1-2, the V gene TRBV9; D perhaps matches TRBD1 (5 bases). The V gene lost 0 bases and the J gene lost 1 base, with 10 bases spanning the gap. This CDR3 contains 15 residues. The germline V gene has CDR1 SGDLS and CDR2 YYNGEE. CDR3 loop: CASSVGAGRNYGYTF. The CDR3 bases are TGTGCCAGCAGCGTAGGAGCAGGGCGTAACTATGGCTACACCTTC.

CDR3 residues: CASSQPTGANYGYTF. For the CDR3, the DNA is TGCGCCAGCAGCCAACCGACAGGGGCGAACTATGGCTACACCTTC. The rearrangement joins TRBV4-1 to TRBJ1-2, with 8 nucleotides matching TRBD1. CDR1 MGHRA and CDR2 YSYEKL come from the germline V gene. Trimming cost V 2 bases and J 2 bases; bases outside gene matches: 4. CDR3 length: 15 residues.

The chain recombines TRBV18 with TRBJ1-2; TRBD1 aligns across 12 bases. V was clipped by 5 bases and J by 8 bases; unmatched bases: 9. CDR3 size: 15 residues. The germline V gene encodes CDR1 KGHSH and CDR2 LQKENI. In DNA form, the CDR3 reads TGTGCCAGCTCAGCGACGGGACAGGGGGCTAGAGGCTACACCTTC. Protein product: CASSATGQGARGYTF. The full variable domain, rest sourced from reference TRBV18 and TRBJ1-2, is NAGVMQNPRHLVRRRGQEARLRCSPMKGHSHVYWYRQLPEEGLKFMVYLQKENIIDESGMPKERFSAEFPKEGPSILRIQQVVRGDSAAYFCASSATGQGARGYTFGSGTRLTVV.

DNA for the CDR3: TGCGCCAGCAGCGCCGGGACAGGAGATACTGAAGCTTTCTTT. Encoded protein: CASSAGTGDTEAFF. The rearrangement uses TRBV5-1 and TRBJ1-1, with 8 bases that match TRBD1. This CDR3 has 14 amino acids. Looked up from germline, CDR1 is SGHRS and CDR2 is YFSETQ. With V trimmed by 4 bases and J by 5 bases, 7 bases remained unmatched.

CDR3 nucleotides: TGTGCCAGTAGTATAACGAGCGGGTACGAGCAGTACTTC. It is translated as CASSITSGYEQYF. This chain joins TRBV19 and TRBJ2-7, with a possible D match to TRBD2 (6 bases). CDR1 and CDR2 from the germline V gene are LNHDA and SQIVND (reference sequence). The CDR3 is 13 residues long. The V gene lost 2 bases and the J gene lost 4 bases, with 9 bases spanning the gap.